This T cell receptor beta chain was captured by sequencing in a study of cytomegalovirus exposure and HLA in healthy donors. The PCR contained 60 Vbeta and 13 Jbeta primers. Some clones are missing from TCRdb's copy, which holds only in-frame ones; the method was immunoSEQ multiplex PCR. This repertoire includes roughly 62,000 clones. Findings and limits, study-wide: Researchers reported in a later analysis that a missense DCLRE1C variant was tied to TCR beta V- and J-gene trimming.

Comments on this clone: Its antigen is unknown.

The CDR3 is made up of 13 amino acids. V gave up 3 bases and J gave up 4 bases, with 11 bases separating them. Germline V CDR1 and CDR2: SGHRS, YFSETQ. The TCR originated in a woman between 18 and 29 years old in good health and CMV-seronegative. Sequenced: PBMCs. The chain recombines TRBV5-1 with TRBJ2-7, with D possibly being TRBD2 (5 bases). CDR3 residues: CASSSGEPYEQYF. DNA for the CDR3: TGCGCCAGCAGCTCCGGGGAACCTTACGAGCAGTACTTC.